This entry describes one TCR beta chain. The data stem from a study of blood T cell repertoires in COVID-19. In the original processing: Scientists estimated how many nucleated cells there were by amplifying reference gene primers. Generated by immunoSEQ multiplex PCR, the TCRdb table keeps only in-frame clones and is missing some. V, J and clone size are taken as reported in that table, and D and trimming were inferred from the DNA itself. The sample records around 400,000 clones, roughly nine tenths being singletons. This CDR3 contains 15 residues. The germline V and J ends were trimmed by 3 bases and 5 bases, with 16 bases remaining between them.

The sample comprised PBMCs or T cells enriched from blood (not recorded which). The source of this sequence is a woman aged 40 to 50 who had been exposed to COVID-19. V is TRBV23-1 and J is TRBJ1-1; D gene unclear. TRBV23-1 is reported as an ORF; its role is uncertain. This CDR3 is CASSHLGGSLTEAFF. The CDR3 DNA sequence: TGCGCCAGCAGTCACCTCGGAGGGTCCCTAACTGAAGCTTTCTTT.